This TCR beta chain came from a study of blood T cells in healthy people across ages. About the study: Per two T cells, template switching captured roughly one barcoded beta molecule.

This clonotype was seen more than once but under ten times. The CDR3 loop spans 12 amino acids. With 7 bases removed from V and 3 bases from J, the gap between germline ends came to 10 bases. Germline lookup yields CDR1 SGHRS and CDR2 YFSETQ. Donors ranged from about 6 to 90 years old and were healthy Caucasians in Russia. The authors ran a second PCR of 7 to 11 cycles using a sample-barcoded 5' primer and a J-beta primer mix. TCRdb ran MiXCR on the 5' RACE reads and lists one entry per CDR3 protein. Here the sample spans some 700,000 distinct CDR3 sequences, about a fifth being singletons. This chain links TRBV5-1 with TRBJ1-1; a possible D gene is TRBD1 (6 bases). The receptor was derived from a man between 70 and 80 years old in good health. Sequencing was done on a sample of blood. The CDR3 region is CASGGGDTEAFF. The DNA of the CDR3 is TGCGCCAGCGGGGGCGGGGACACTGAAGCTTTCTTT.